This TCR beta chain is drawn from a study of beta chain features in type 1 diabetes. Overall study results and limits: Patients' naive, central memory and regulatory TCRB repertoires appeared more alike than those of healthy donors.

Every bit of the isolated RNA underwent reverse transcription, so sequencing read expressed TCRB transcripts. Repertoires were generated with immunoSEQ multiplex PCR, while TCRdb's copy carries only in-frame clones and drops some. The table lists some 220,000 clones, 11% of them singletons, with roughly 1.3% in the top ten. Points on this clone: Its antigen is unknown.

A sort by CD45RO/CCR7/CD25/CD127/CD95/CD27 yielded CD4+ naive, central memory, regulatory and stem cell-like memory cells. Germline V gene data show CDR1 as KGHSH and CDR2 as LQKENI. V was clipped by 10 bases and J by 10 bases; unmatched bases: 11. The CDR3 has 15 residues. This sequence joins TRBV18 and TRBJ2-1; 15 nucleotides agree with TRBD2. The sequence was obtained from a man aged 18 to 30 in good health. Specimen: central memory CD4+ T cells from blood. The CDR3 is CATITGGLAGGEQFF. The CDR3 bases are TGTGCCACCATCACCGGGGGACTAGCGGGAGGAGAGCAGTTCTTC.